Shown below are 25 T cell receptor beta chains from a single sample sequenced in a study of T cells in Graves' hyperthyroidism and ophthalmopathy. TCR beta CDR3 region amplification was performed from RNA transcripts. First-round RT-PCR targeting the TCR CDR3 was performed with the HTBI primer set. TCRdb used MiXCR to reprocess the multiplex PCR reads, holding one entry per CDR3 protein. Here the sample spans 490,000 or so distinct CDR3 sequences, 46% being singletons. Sequences were obtained from peripheral blood or thyroid tissue (not recorded which). These receptors were obtained from an adult woman with Graves' disease, either hyperthyroidism or ophthalmopathy (not recorded which).

A single count supports this clonotype. The chain employs TRBV5-1 and TRBJ2-7, with 7 bases lining up with TRBD1. Germline CDR1 and CDR2: SGHRS and YFSETQ. The CDR3 runs to 16 residues. V trimming: 1 base; J trimming: 6 bases; junction bases outside the gene matches: 13. CDR3: CASSLTGTQSGGEQYF. The CDR3 nucleotides are TGCGCCAGCAGCTTGACGGGAACTCAATCAGGGGGCGAGCAGTACTTC.

Notes on this clonotype: The CDR3 carries no conserved terminal phenylalanine or tryptophan, so it likely arises from a read error. The chain employs TRBV10-3 and TRBJ2-7; TRBD1 agrees at 7 bases. This CDR3 contains 13 residues. The junction had 5 bases not matched to a gene; V was cut back by 7 bases and J by 2 bases. Germline V gives CDR1 ENHRY, CDR2 SYGVKD. CDR3 amino acids: CAIMRQGAYEQYL. The DNA for the CDR3 is TGTGCCATCATGAGGCAGGGGGCCTACGAGCAGTACTTA.

This clonotype was found many times. This chain links TRBV9 with TRBJ2-5; 10 bases agree with TRBD1. The germline gives CDR1 SGDLS, CDR2 YYNGEE. With V trimmed by 3 bases and J by 3 bases, 5 bases remained unmatched. The length of the CDR3 is 15 residues. The CDR3 DNA is TGTGCCAGCAGCGCAACCGGGACAGGGGAAGAGACCCAGTACTTC. As protein: CASSATGTGEETQYF. The complete variable domain, with remaining parts taken from reference TRBV9 and TRBJ2-5, reads DSGVTQTPKHLITATGQRVTLRCSPRSGDLSVYWYQQSLDQGLQFLIQYYNGEERAKGNILERFSAQQFPDLHSELNLSSLELGDSALYFCASSATGTGEETQYFGPGTRLLVL.

This clonotype was detected ten times or more. The chain is built from TRBV19 and TRBJ1-6, with D unclear. V shed 4 bases and J shed 7 bases, with 11 bases lying between them. Germline lookup yields CDR1 LNHDA and CDR2 SQIVND (reference sequence). The CDR3 contains 14 residues. The CDR3 loop reads CASSSGPKNSPLHF. In DNA, the CDR3 is TGTGCCAGTAGTAGCGGGCCGAAGAATTCACCCCTCCACTTT.

The chain is built from TRBV20-1 and TRBJ2-6, with no clear D. The length of the CDR3 is 14 residues. Germline lookup yields CDR1 DFQATT and CDR2 SNEGSKA (reference sequence). Trimming removed 4 bases from V and 0 bases from J, with 7 bases in between. The CDR3 loop reads CSATDDSGANVLTF. The CDR3 nucleotides are TGCAGTGCTACTGACGACTCTGGGGCCAACGTCCTGACTTTC.

This clonotype was counted ten times or more. The V and J genes are TRBV27 and TRBJ1-6, with 8 bases aligning to TRBD1. The length of the CDR3 is 16 residues. V was pared by 4 bases and J by 10 bases, with 12 bases of the junction left unmatched. Germline CDR1 and CDR2: MNHEY and SMNVEV (reference sequence). The CDR3 coding sequence is TGTGCCAGCAGTTCGGGGGACGACAGGGGCCGATCACCCCTCCACTTT. Amino acid sequence: CASSSGDDRGRSPLHF.

This clonotype was seen a few times. The chain has TRBV7-2 and TRBJ1-5, with D perhaps matching TRBD1 (6 bases). The CDR3 has 15 amino acids. Germline lookup yields CDR1 SGHTA and CDR2 FQGNSA. Trimming left V 4 bases short and J 7 bases short, with 17 bases between. The CDR3, as DNA: TGTGCCAGCAGCTCCTACAGGGCGGTTGGGCAGCCCCAGCATTTT. Residues: CASSSYRAVGQPQHF.

Concerning this clonotype itself: A junction end diverges from the germline sequence, so it may reflect a read error. This chain links TRBV11-2 with TRBJ1-6, with D perhaps TRBD1 (5 bases). The CDR3 length is 15 residues. The germline V gene encodes CDR1 SGHAT and CDR2 FQNNGV. CDR3 bases: TGTGCCAGCAGCTTAGGCGGCAGGGCTATTTCACCCCCCCACTTT. Translating gives CASSLGGRAISPPHF.

The V call is TRBV29-1, the J call TRBJ2-7; the D call may be TRBD1 or TRBD2 (5 bases each). There are 14 residues in the CDR3. The V end was cut by 7 bases, the J end by 0 bases, with 16 bases between. CDR1 and CDR2 from the germline V gene are SQVTM and ANQGSEA. CDR3 nucleotide sequence: TGCAGCGCCGTCCGGGACGGAGGCTCCTACGAGCAGTACTTC. Residues: CSAVRDGGSYEQYF.

This clonotype occurred many times. The chain couples TRBV7-9 to TRBJ1-1; no firm D call. The CDR3 extends over 13 amino acids. CDR1 and CDR2 from the germline V gene are SEHNR and FQNEAQ (reference sequence). The ends were cut back, 5 bases at V and 1 base at J, with 8 bases in the middle. Here the CDR3 DNA reads TGTGCCAGCAGCGCTCAGGAGAACACTGAAGCTTTCTTT. It translates to CASSAQENTEAFF. Drawing the rest from reference TRBV7-9 and TRBJ1-1, the complete variable domain is DTGVSQNPRHKITKRGQNVTFRCDPISEHNRLYWYRQTLGQGPEFLTYFQNEAQLEKSRLLSDRFSAERPKGSFSTLEIQRTEQGDSAMYLCASSAQENTEAFFGQGTRLTVV.

The chain recombines TRBV20-1 with TRBJ1-2; possibly TRBD1 for D (5 bases). V lost 7 bases, J lost 4 bases, and 16 bases lay in between. The CDR3 contains 13 residues. Germline assignment: CDR1 DFQATT and CDR2 SNEGSKA (reference sequence). The CDR3 spells CSVRPGQGYGYTF. In nucleotides, the CDR3 is TGCAGTGTTCGCCCGGGGCAAGGCTATGGCTACACCTTC.

The chain joins TRBV29-1 to TRBJ1-2, with D perhaps matching TRBD1 (5 bases). The CDR3 runs 11 residues. Germline loops: CDR1 SQVTM, CDR2 ANQGSEA. With 8 bases removed from V and 8 bases from J, the gap between germline ends came to 15 bases. CDR3 region: CSTMGEEGYTF. The CDR3, as DNA: TGCAGCACTATGGGGGAGGAGGGCTACACCTTC.

The chain joins TRBV10-3 to TRBJ2-7, with no clear D. In germline, CDR1 is ENHRY, CDR2 SYGVKD. V lost 2 bases to trimming and J lost 2 bases, with 10 bases between them. The CDR3 runs to 14 residues. The CDR3 coding sequence is TGTGCCATCAGTGAGACAGCGCCTCCCTACGAGCAGTACTTC. This gives the protein CAISETAPPYEQYF.

This clonotype has just a few counts. Compared with germline, one end of the junction differs, possibly owing to a read error. The V call is TRBV29-1, the J call TRBJ1-2; 9 bases align to TRBD1. The CDR3 is 15 residues long. Germline CDR1 SQVTM, CDR2 ANQGSEA. This chain's CDR3 is CASLPSGTGHYGYTF. CDR3 in DNA: TGTGCCAGCCTTCCCTCCGGGACAGGGCACTATGGCTACACCTTC.

This clonotype was seen repeatedly, ten times or more. The J gene is TRBJ1-2, the V gene TRBV7-9; TRBD1 agrees at 11 bases. Germline V gives CDR1 SEHNR, CDR2 FQNEAQ (reference sequence). The CDR3 is made up of 14 amino acids. V gave up 6 bases and J gave up 10 bases; unmatched junction bases: 10. CDR3 nucleotide sequence: TGTGCCAGCAGACATTCCGCGGGACAGGGGGACTACACCTTC. Translating gives CASRHSAGQGDYTF.

To note about this clonotype: This may come from a read error, since a much larger clone is one base off. The gene calls are TRBV12-3 or TRBV12-4 and TRBJ2-5, with 10 positions matching TRBD2. Trimming cost V 6 bases and J 4 bases; bases outside gene matches: 8. There are 15 residues in the CDR3. The CDR3 DNA follows: TGTGCCAGCAGGTCTAGCGGGAGTGAGGTAGAGACCCAGTACTTC. Protein sequence: CASRSSGSEVETQYF.

The chain uses TRBV7-8 and TRBJ1-2, with TRBD1 identical over 7 bases. CDR1 and CDR2 from the germline V gene are SGHVS and FQNEAQ. J lost 8 bases, V lost 5 bases, and 11 bases had no gene match. This CDR3 has 14 residues. The CDR3 sequence: CASSLDRVVRGYTF. DNA of the CDR3: TGTGCCAGCAGCCTCGACAGGGTGGTAAGAGGCTACACCTTC.

This clonotype was counted ten times or more. This rearrangement joins TRBV6-2 or TRBV6-3 to TRBJ1-5; no clear D gene. V was pared by 6 bases and J by 2 bases, with 8 bases between. The CDR3 has 13 amino acids. Looked up from germline, CDR1 is MNHEY and CDR2 is SVGEGT. The CDR3, as DNA: TGTGCCAGCAGGTCCTTAGGCAATCAGCCCCAGCATTTT. It translates to CASRSLGNQPQHF.

The chain recombines TRBV30 with TRBJ2-7; 7 positions agree with TRBD2. The CDR3 covers 13 residues. Germline CDR1 reads GTSNPN; CDR2 reads SVGIG (reference sequence). Losses at the gene ends were 1 base for V and 5 bases for J; bases not matched to a gene: 5. CDR3 amino acids: CAWSGQAGDEQYF. The CDR3 nucleotides are TGTGCCTGGAGTGGCCAGGCGGGGGACGAGCAGTACTTC.

This chain uses TRBV6-2 or TRBV6-3 with TRBJ1-2; 11 nucleotides agree with TRBD1. V was clipped by 4 bases and J by 4 bases; unmatched bases: 5. CDR3 length equals 15 residues. Germline loops: CDR1 MNHEY, CDR2 SVGEGT. CDR3: CASSSGTGGSYGYTF. CDR3 nucleotide sequence: TGTGCCAGCAGTTCCGGGACAGGGGGGAGCTATGGCTACACCTTC.

The chain couples TRBV29-1 to TRBJ2-7; D gene uncertain. The germline CDR1 and CDR2 sequences are SQVTM and ANQGSEA. The CDR3 is 12 amino acids. Trimming pared 1 base from V and 2 bases from J, leaving 6 bases between. CDR3 coding DNA: TGCAGCGTTGAAGGGTCCACCTACGAGCAGTACTTC. Translation gives CSVEGSTYEQYF.

This clonotype was found a few times. An end of the junction differs from the germline gene, which may be a read error. V is TRBV7-2 and J is TRBJ2-6, with D perhaps matching TRBD1 or TRBD2 (6 bases each). The CDR3 length is 13 residues. The V gene's germline CDR1 is SGHTA and CDR2 FQGNSA. CDR3 sequence reads: CASSSRGDNVLTF. CDR3 in DNA: TGTGCCAGCAGCTCGAGGGGGGACAACGTCCTGACTTTC.

The chain is built from TRBV5-1 and TRBJ1-6, with D maybe TRBD1 (6 bases). Looked up from germline, CDR1 is SGHRS and CDR2 is YFSETQ. This CDR3 is built from 13 residues. Trimming left V 1 base short and J 8 bases short, with 7 bases between. CDR3 sequence reads: CASSLKGDSPLHF. The CDR3 bases are TGCGCCAGCAGCTTGAAGGGGGATTCACCCCTCCACTTT. The variable domain in full, completed from reference TRBV5-1 and TRBJ1-6, reads KAGVTQTPRYLIKTRGQQVTLSCSPISGHRSVSWYQQTPGQGLQFLFEYFSETQRNKGNFPGRFSGRQFSNSRSEMNVSTLELGDSALYLCASSLKGDSPLHFGNGTRLTVT.

The chain combines TRBV10-3 with TRBJ2-7; TRBD2 matches at 12 bases. Per germline, CDR1 ENHRY and CDR2 SYGVKD. V was pared by 4 bases and J by 2 bases, with 6 bases of the junction left unmatched. The CDR3 length is 16 residues. CDR3 DNA sequence: TGTGCCATCAGTGGCCCTGGACTAGCGGGGACCTACGAGCAGTACTTC. This encodes CAISGPGLAGTYEQYF.

This rearrangement joins TRBV10-3 to TRBJ2-7, with D hard to call. Trimming left V 3 bases short and J 9 bases short, with 12 bases between. The V gene's germline CDR1 is ENHRY and CDR2 SYGVKD. This CDR3 contains 12 residues. As DNA, the CDR3 is TGTGCCATCAGTGATTTTGGACCGCCGCAGTACTTC. Encoded protein: CAISDFGPPQYF.